This passage covers 28 T cell receptor beta chains from one sample sequenced in a study of blood T cells in healthy people across ages. The use of a sample-barcoded 5' primer and a J-beta primer mix characterized a second PCR of roughly 7 to 11 cycles. TCRdb itself ran the 5' RACE reads through MiXCR, one entry per CDR3 protein. The repertoire consists of fewer than 1 million distinct CDR3 sequences, with 40% to 50% occurring once and the leading ten covering about 21%. The sample taken for sequencing was blood. These receptor sequences come from a man aged 60-69 years in good health.

This chain uses TRBV7-2 with TRBJ1-2; D unresolved. The length of the CDR3 is 14 residues. The germline V gene encodes CDR1 SGHTA and CDR2 FQGNSA. Deletions cut 2 bases from V and 0 bases from J, with 7 bases between. The CDR3 loop is CASSLSAANYGYTF. The CDR3 nucleotides are TGTGCCAGCAGCTTAAGCGCAGCTAACTATGGCTACACCTTC.

The chain is built from TRBV14 and TRBJ2-1; D perhaps matches TRBD2 (5 bases). The CDR3 consists of 14 residues. CDR1 and CDR2 from the germline V gene are SGHDN and FVKESK. Trimming removed 6 bases at V and 9 bases at J, with 18 bases between. The CDR3 sequence is CASSQTRLAGEQFF. CDR3 DNA sequence: TGTGCCAGCAGTCAAACTAGGCTCGCCGGTGAGCAGTTCTTC.

This chain links TRBV12-3 or TRBV12-4 with TRBJ2-1; D may be TRBD2 (7 bases). The CDR3 contains 16 residues. Trimming pared 6 bases from V and 3 bases from J, leaving 18 bases between. CDR3 sequence reads: CASSPDPGGHYNEQFF. The CDR3 DNA reads TGTGCCAGCAGCCCCGATCCGGGGGGACACTACAATGAGCAGTTCTTC.

This clonotype was picked up one time. The chain joins TRBV2 to TRBJ2-5; the D gene could be TRBD1 or TRBD2 (6 bases each). The ends were cut back, 8 bases at V and 2 bases at J, with 27 bases in the middle. This CDR3 contains 18 residues. Germline-derived CDR1 and CDR2 are SNHLY and FYNNEI. CDR3 sequence: CASCLGAGSSNTQETQYF. Here the CDR3 DNA reads TGTGCCAGCTGTCTGGGGGCGGGGAGCTCGAATACACAAGAGACCCAGTACTTC.

There are a few counts of this clonotype. The gene calls are TRBV3-1 and TRBJ2-7; 7 nucleotides match TRBD1. Germline-derived CDR1 and CDR2 are LGHDT and YNNKEL (reference sequence). The CDR3 runs 15 residues. The V segment lost 1 base and the J segment 3 bases; nucleotides outside the gene matches: 6. The CDR3 bases are TGTGCCAGCAGCCAAGGGAAAGGGGGCTACTACGAGCAGTACTTC. It codes for CASSQGKGGYYEQYF.

This clonotype was picked up a small number of times. The rearrangement links TRBV2 to TRBJ2-7; D unclear. Trimming shortened V by 0 bases and J by 2 bases, and 8 bases separated the two germline ends. Germline values: CDR1 SNHLY, CDR2 FYNNEI. The CDR3 runs to 14 residues. The CDR3 sequence is CASSEALGTYEQYF. In DNA form, the CDR3 reads TGTGCCAGCAGTGAAGCGCTTGGCACCTACGAGCAGTACTTC.

The chain joins TRBV20-1 to TRBJ2-5; 7 bases align to TRBD2. Unmatched junction bases numbered 13, after V lost 1 base and J lost 5 bases. The CDR3 sequence is 16 residues long. CDR1 DFQATT and CDR2 SNEGSKA come from the germline V gene (reference sequence). CDR3 region: CSARGIQAGTWETQYF. As DNA, the CDR3 is TGCAGTGCTAGAGGAATCCAAGCGGGAACCTGGGAGACCCAGTACTTC.

V gene TRBV18 combines with J gene TRBJ1-2, with no clear D. CDR1 and CDR2 from the germline V gene are KGHSH and LQKENI. The CDR3 runs to 15 residues. Deletions cut 4 bases from V and 0 bases from J, with 12 bases between. Here the CDR3 DNA reads TGTGCCAGCTCACGGGTGAGGGAGCCTAACTATGGCTACACCTTC. It specifies CASSRVREPNYGYTF.

The chain links TRBV5-4 to TRBJ1-2, with 7 bases aligning to TRBD1. The junction had 6 bases not matched to a gene; V was cut back by 4 bases and J by 6 bases. The CDR3 totals 13 residues. Germline values: CDR1 SGHNT, CDR2 YYREEE (reference sequence). CDR3 in amino acids: CASSPTGKDGYTF. For the CDR3, the DNA is TGTGCCAGCAGCCCGACAGGGAAGGATGGCTACACCTTC.

The chain is built from TRBV7-9 and TRBJ1-6; D gene unclear. Germline loops: CDR1 SEHNR, CDR2 FQNEAQ (reference sequence). The CDR3 runs 15 residues. V lost 1 base and J 10 bases, leaving 14 bases between the germline ends. The chain's CDR3 is CASSLVNIDGSPLHF. The CDR3 DNA reads as TGTGCCAGCAGCTTAGTAAACATCGATGGGTCACCCCTCCACTTT.

The rearrangement uses TRBV28 and TRBJ2-5, with 14 bases lining up with TRBD2. Germline V gene sequence: CDR1 MDHEN, CDR2 SYDVKM. V lost 1 base to trimming and J lost 5 bases; unmatched junction nucleotides: 15. There are 20 residues in the CDR3. CDR3 protein: CASSLSGGTSGGLIRETQYF. The CDR3 DNA reads as TGTGCCAGCAGTTTATCGGGAGGGACTAGCGGGGGCCTTATCCGGGAGACCCAGTACTTC.

The genes are TRBV20-1 and TRBJ1-6, with D possibly matching TRBD1 (5 bases). Germline CDR1 and CDR2: DFQATT and SNEGSKA (reference sequence). This CDR3 is 15 amino acids long. Trimming took 2 bases from V and 7 from J, leaving 15 bases between them. CDR3 protein: CSARNEGGVNSPLHF. In nucleotides, the CDR3 is TGCAGTGCTAGAAATGAGGGAGGGGTCAATTCACCCCTCCACTTT.

The chain has TRBV7-2 and TRBJ2-3; 9 bases are shared with TRBD1. CDR3 length: 18 amino acids. V shed 5 bases, J shed 1 base, and the junction held 13 bases outside the gene matches. Germline CDR1 and CDR2: SGHTA and FQGNSA. CDR3 sequence: CASSLTLSGTGRTDTQYF. The CDR3 DNA is TGTGCCAGCAGCCTTACCCTTTCCGGGACAGGGCGCACAGATACGCAGTATTTT.

This clonotype was found a few times. The chain couples TRBV20-1 to TRBJ2-7, with D hard to call. CDR1 is DFQATT and CDR2 is SNEGSKA in the germline V gene (reference sequence). The CDR3 contains 14 residues. V lost 3 bases and J 0 bases, leaving 12 bases between the germline ends. In nucleotides, the CDR3 is TGCAGTGCTAGTCTCTCCGGGCCCTCCTACGAGCAGTACTTC. Its translation is CSASLSGPSYEQYF.

CDR3 DNA sequence: TGTGCCAGCAGGGGCCCGGGGTTGGGCTACACCTTC. Residues: CASRGPGLGYTF. The V and J genes are TRBV27 and TRBJ1-2; D remains unclear. The CDR3 loop spans 12 amino acids. V was shortened by 6 bases and J by 8 bases, with 13 bases between the two germline ends. Germline V gene sequence: CDR1 MNHEY, CDR2 SMNVEV (reference sequence).

A few counts support this clonotype. The chain combines TRBV7-2 with TRBJ2-1; 9 bases are shared with TRBD1. Germline CDR1 SGHTA, CDR2 FQGNSA. Losses at the gene ends were 8 bases for V and 6 bases for J; bases not matched to a gene: 5. The CDR3 loop spans 13 amino acids. The CDR3 protein is CASRLTGGNEQFF. Written as DNA, the CDR3 is TGTGCCAGCCGCCTGACAGGGGGCAATGAGCAGTTCTTC.

The chain couples TRBV7-2 to TRBJ2-1; possible D gene TRBD1, 8 bases. Between the trimmed V and J ends, which lost 5 bases and 13 bases, there was a span of 24 bases. The CDR3 spans 15 residues. In germline, CDR1 is SGHTA, CDR2 FQGNSA. The CDR3 DNA follows: TGTGCCAGCAGCCCCAGCGGGACAGGCGGAGAGACCCAGTTCTTC. Its protein is CASSPSGTGGETQFF.

CDR3 nucleotide sequence: TGCAGTGCTAGATCGGACAGGGGGATCAATCAGCCCCAGCATTTT. Its protein is CSARSDRGINQPQHF. The chain joins TRBV20-1 to TRBJ1-5, with 10 bases lining up with TRBD1. Losses at the gene ends were 2 bases for V and 3 bases for J; bases not matched to a gene: 4. Germline CDR1 DFQATT, CDR2 SNEGSKA (reference sequence). The CDR3 totals 15 residues.

The V call is TRBV12-3 or TRBV12-4, the J call TRBJ1-1, with D perhaps TRBD1 (6 bases). Trimming took 1 base from V and 3 from J, leaving 9 bases between them. CDR3 length equals 14 residues. The CDR3 sequence: CASSLGTDYTEAFF. CDR3 bases: TGTGCCAGCAGTTTAGGGACAGACTACACTGAAGCTTTCTTT.

V gene TRBV7-2 combines with J gene TRBJ2-1; 10 positions match TRBD2. TRBJ2-7 explains the end of the DNA better; the J call may be wrong. Germline values: CDR1 SGHTA, CDR2 FQGNSA. The CDR3 loop spans 15 amino acids. The CDR3: CASSLAVAGGSEQYF. The CDR3 coding sequence is TGTGCCAGCAGCTTAGCGGTAGCGGGGGGAAGCGAGCAGTACTTC.

CDR3 sequence reads: CASSVEASNSPLHF. The CDR3, as DNA: TGTGCCAGCAGTGTCGAGGCATCAAATTCACCCCTCCACTTT. J is TRBJ1-6 and V is TRBV12-3 or TRBV12-4; unclear D gene. The CDR3 has 14 amino acids. Trimming removed 5 bases at V and 7 bases at J, with 12 bases between.

This chain uses TRBV20-1 with TRBJ1-1; 7 bases match TRBD1. The CDR3 loop spans 13 amino acids. V shed 4 bases, J shed 3 bases, and the junction held 5 bases outside the gene matches. Germline CDR1 is DFQATT and CDR2 is SNEGSKA (reference sequence). The CDR3 reads CSAIDRVDTEAFF. Here the CDR3 DNA reads TGCAGTGCTATCGACAGGGTCGACACTGAAGCTTTCTTT.

V and J are TRBV28 and TRBJ2-1; D unclear. Germline loops: CDR1 MDHEN, CDR2 SYDVKM. The CDR3 is 10 residues long. The ends were cut back, 5 bases at V and 10 bases at J, with 6 bases in the middle. For the CDR3, the DNA is TGTGCCAGCAGTCCCCTGGAGCAGTTCTTC. Translating it yields CASSPLEQFF. The entire variable domain, with the rest obtained from reference TRBV28 and TRBJ2-1, is as follows: DVKVTQSSRYLVKRTGEKVFLECVQDMDHENMFWYRQDPGLGLRLIYFSYDVKMKEKGDIPEGYSVSREKKERFSLILESASTNQTSMYLCASSPLEQFFGPGTRLTVL.

The chain links TRBV20-1 to TRBJ1-4; D remains ambiguous. There are 13 residues in the CDR3. Per germline, CDR1 DFQATT and CDR2 SNEGSKA (reference sequence). Trimming shortened V by 0 bases and J by 3 bases, and 5 bases separated the two germline ends. The DNA of the CDR3 is TGCAGTGCTAGAGATGCAGCTAATGAAAAACTGTTTTTT. Residues: CSARDAANEKLFF.

This clonotype occurred a few times. This rearrangement joins TRBV20-1 to TRBJ2-7, with 7 bases aligning to TRBD2. J was trimmed by 4 bases and V by 6 bases; bases with no gene match: 15. CDR3 size: 15 residues. Germline V CDR1 and CDR2: DFQATT, SNEGSKA (reference sequence). CDR3 sequence: CSASQMGRVGYEQYF. CDR3 nucleotide sequence: TGCAGTGCCTCCCAGATGGGGAGGGTGGGATACGAGCAGTACTTC.

This clonotype showed up just once. A read error may be the cause here, since a much bigger clone is one base away. The chain employs TRBV6-2 or TRBV6-3 and TRBJ2-3, with TRBD1 matching over 8 bases. Germline V gene sequence: CDR1 MNHEY, CDR2 SVGEGT. The J segment lost 8 bases and the V segment lost 6 bases, leaving 13 bases of the junction unmatched. The CDR3 sequence is 15 residues long. The CDR3 DNA follows: TGTGCCAGCAGACAAGGACAGGGAAAAGCAGGTACGCAGTATTTT. The encoded protein is CASRQGQGKAGTQYF.

This clonotype was recorded a few times. The CDR3 sequence: CSASLPGQGARETQYF. CDR3 DNA: TGCAGTGCTAGTCTCCCGGGACAGGGGGCTCGGGAGACCCAGTACTTC. This chain joins TRBV20-1 and TRBJ2-5, with TRBD1 matching 12 bases. J lost 5 bases, V lost 3 bases, and 10 bases had no gene match. The CDR3 runs to 16 residues. CDR1 is DFQATT and CDR2 is SNEGSKA in the germline V gene (reference sequence).

This chain links TRBV29-1 with TRBJ2-7; 12 nucleotides agree with TRBD1. The DNA matches TRBJ2-5 better at its end, which makes the J call doubtful. Germline CDR1 and CDR2: SQVTM and ANQGSEA. CDR3 length: 13 amino acids. CDR3 region: CSAGTGGRETQYF. CDR3 coding DNA: TGCAGCGCTGGGACAGGGGGCCGGGAGACCCAGTACTTC.